This entry lists 24 T cell receptor beta chains sequenced from one sample in a study of graft-versus-host responses after intestinal transplantation. Only in-frame clones appear in the TCRdb table, and some are missing; sequencing was by immunoSEQ multiplex PCR. This sample has over 65,000 clones, with about 91% found just once. These receptors have no identified antigens. The source was unstimulated CD8+ T cells sorted from spleen or lymph node cells, collected before transplant. The receptor set was obtained from a human donor who was the organ donor for an intestinal transplant.

The chain links TRBV7-2 to TRBJ2-7; 10 bases align to TRBD2. The CDR3 contains 18 residues. The J segment lost 5 bases and the V segment lost 0 bases, leaving 13 bases of the junction unmatched. Germline loops: CDR1 SGHTA, CDR2 FQGNSA. CDR3 DNA sequence: TGTGCCAGCAGCTTAGCACTCCTAGCGGGGGAAGACGAAAACGAGCAGTACTTC. Translating gives CASSLALLAGEDENEQYF.

This chain links TRBV4-2 with TRBJ1-4, with a weak D call TRBD1 (5 bases). The CDR3 runs 14 residues. Between the trimmed V and J ends, which lost 5 bases and 5 bases, there was a span of 12 bases. Germline assignment: CDR1 LGHNA and CDR2 YNFKEQ. The CDR3, as DNA: TGTGCCAGCAGCTTGGGGCAGGGAAATGAAAAACTGTTTTTT. The encoded protein is CASSLGQGNEKLFF.

The J gene is TRBJ2-5, the V gene TRBV28; 12 bases align to TRBD2. With 3 bases clipped from V and 3 bases from J, the junction kept 8 bases outside the gene matches. Germline-derived CDR1 and CDR2 are MDHEN and SYDVKM. CDR3 length: 17 amino acids. Here the CDR3 DNA reads TGTGCCAGCAGTTTTTACCCGACTAGCGGGAGTAAAGAGACCCAGTACTTC. This encodes CASSFYPTSGSKETQYF.

CDR3 nucleotide sequence: TGTGCCAGCAGTCAAGGGCAGCTTCGGGGCACTGAAGCTTTCTTT. This encodes CASSQGQLRGTEAFF. The chain links TRBV28 to TRBJ1-1, with unresolved D. The CDR3 sequence is 15 residues long. The V end lost 5 bases, the J end lost 4 bases, and 17 bases lay between the germline ends. CDR1 MDHEN and CDR2 SYDVKM come from the germline V gene.

This sequence joins TRBV5-1 and TRBJ2-3; 9 bases map to TRBD2. Germline V gene sequence: CDR1 SGHRS, CDR2 YFSETQ. The V segment lost 0 bases and the J segment 2 bases; nucleotides outside the gene matches: 7. The CDR3 is 17 residues long. Written as DNA, the CDR3 is TGCGCCAGCAGCTTGGCGGCTAGCGGGGAGATCACAGATACGCAGTATTTT. This sequence encodes CASSLAASGEITDTQYF.

V usage is TRBV5-1 and J usage is TRBJ2-5; TRBD1 agrees at 9 bases. The end of the DNA is better explained by TRBJ2-7, so the J call may be wrong. Germline V CDR1 and CDR2: SGHRS, YFSETQ. The CDR3 is 15 amino acids. The chain's CDR3 is CASSLGQGVSYEQYF. CDR3 in DNA: TGCGCCAGCAGCTTGGGACAGGGGGTTTCCTACGAGCAGTACTTC.

This clone appeared once. The chain carries TRBV19 and TRBJ1-1; 7 nucleotides agree with TRBD1. CDR3 length: 16 amino acids. The germline V gene encodes CDR1 LNHDA and CDR2 SQIVND (reference sequence). Unmatched junction bases numbered 8, after V lost 3 bases and J lost 1 base. CDR3 sequence (DNA): TGTGCCAGTAGTATCGCGGCAGGGGGTGGGAACACTGAAGCTTTCTTT. It is translated as CASSIAAGGGNTEAFF.

The chain is built from TRBV5-1 and TRBJ2-5; D not resolved. V was trimmed by 1 base and J by 2 bases, leaving 3 bases between them. Germline V lookup: CDR1 SGHRS, CDR2 YFSETQ. The CDR3 covers 12 residues. DNA of the CDR3: TGCGCCAGCAGCTTGATACAAGAGACCCAGTACTTC. The encoded protein is CASSLIQETQYF.

This rearrangement joins TRBV7-9 to TRBJ1-1, with D possibly matching TRBD1 (5 bases). Germline V gene sequence: CDR1 SEHNR, CDR2 FQNEAQ (reference sequence). V lost 7 bases, J lost 4 bases, and 13 bases lay in between. The CDR3 extends over 13 amino acids. The CDR3 loop is CASTNAGPTEAFF. The CDR3 DNA sequence: TGTGCCAGCACCAATGCGGGGCCCACTGAAGCTTTCTTT. Combining the CDR3 with reference TRBV7-9 and TRBJ1-1 gives the whole variable domain DTGVSQNPRHKITKRGQNVTFRCDPISEHNRLYWYRQTLGQGPEFLTYFQNEAQLEKSRLLSDRFSAERPKGSFSTLEIQRTEQGDSAMYLCASTNAGPTEAFFGQGTRLTVV.

The sample holds one count of this clone. CDR3 DNA sequence: TGTGCCAGCAGTTTAGTTACAGGCGGTCAGCCCCAGCATTTT. It translates to CASSLVTGGQPQHF. The chain employs TRBV27 and TRBJ1-5, with D maybe TRBD1 (5 bases). The V gene lost 2 bases and the J gene lost 6 bases, with 11 bases spanning the gap. CDR1 MNHEY and CDR2 SMNVEV come from the germline V gene (reference sequence). The length of the CDR3 is 14 residues.

This sequence joins TRBV9 and TRBJ2-7; 9 positions match TRBD1. The better agreement between TRBJ2-1 and the DNA end casts doubt on the J call. The germline V gene has CDR1 SGDLS and CDR2 YYNGEE. CDR3 length: 14 amino acids. CDR3 DNA sequence: TGTGCCAGCAGCGGGGGACAGGGACACAATGAGCAGTTCTTC. Translating it yields CASSGGQGHNEQFF.

CDR3: CASIATPGDEKLFF. DNA for the CDR3: TGTGCCAGCATCGCGACGCCGGGGGATGAAAAACTGTTTTTT. The chain couples TRBV6-1 to TRBJ1-4; maybe TRBD1 (5 bases). CDR3 size: 14 residues. Germline CDR1 MNHNS, CDR2 SASEGT. Trimming removed 7 bases from V and 6 bases from J, with 15 bases in between.

The V and J genes are TRBV6-4 and TRBJ1-3; D is ambiguous. This CDR3 spans 16 amino acids. Trimming pared 7 bases from V and 2 bases from J, leaving 18 bases between. Germline CDR1 is MRHNA and CDR2 is SNTAGT. CDR3 in amino acids: CASKDAGGMAGNTIYF. CDR3 nucleotides: TGTGCCAGCAAGGATGCGGGCGGGATGGCTGGAAACACCATATATTTT.

The J gene is TRBJ2-7, the V gene TRBV19; 7 bases are shared with TRBD2. CDR1 is LNHDA and CDR2 is SQIVND in the germline V gene (reference sequence). After removal of 6 bases from V and 2 bases from J, the junction contained 10 bases not matched to a gene. CDR3 length equals 15 residues. In nucleotides, the CDR3 is TGTGCCAGTAGCCCCAGGGCTAGCGGCCCCTACGAGCAGTACTTC. Its protein product is CASSPRASGPYEQYF.

The chain joins TRBV6-5 to TRBJ1-2; no definite D call. In germline, CDR1 is MNHEY, CDR2 SVGAGI. This CDR3 comprises 13 residues. V was pared by 5 bases and J by 2 bases, with 9 bases between. The CDR3 bases are TGTGCCAGCAGTCCCTCCTTCAACTATGGCTACACCTTC. Its translation: CASSPSFNYGYTF.

This sequence joins TRBV6-5 and TRBJ2-1, with 9 bases lining up with TRBD1. CDR3 size: 16 residues. J gave up 3 bases and V 4 bases, and 7 bases lay outside the gene matches. Germline V gene lookup returns CDR1 MNHEY and CDR2 SVGAGI. The CDR3 here is CASSSPGTGIYNEQFF. CDR3 nucleotide sequence: TGTGCCAGCAGTTCCCCCGGGACAGGGATCTACAATGAGCAGTTCTTC.

This rearrangement joins TRBV6-5 to TRBJ2-3, with D possibly matching TRBD2 (6 bases). This CDR3 spans 14 amino acids. With 5 bases removed from V and 2 bases from J, the gap between germline ends came to 11 bases. Germline V gene lookup returns CDR1 MNHEY and CDR2 SVGAGI. CDR3 loop: CASSGGILTDTQYF. The DNA of the CDR3 is TGTGCCAGCAGTGGCGGGATACTCACAGATACGCAGTATTTT.

The chain joins TRBV29-1 to TRBJ2-2, with D hard to call. The CDR3 has 12 amino acids. The germline V and J ends were trimmed by 3 bases and 2 bases, with 4 bases remaining between them. Germline CDR1 is SQVTM and CDR2 is ANQGSEA. In DNA form, the CDR3 reads TGCAGCGTTGAGCGTAACACCGGGGAGCTGTTTTTT. It specifies CSVERNTGELFF.

The V call is TRBV4-2, the J call TRBJ2-3; D is ambiguous. Germline-derived CDR1 and CDR2 are LGHNA and YNFKEQ. There are 13 residues in the CDR3. Trimming left V 0 bases short and J 10 bases short, with 11 bases between. The CDR3 coding sequence is TGTGCCAGCAGCCAAGAGGGCCCGTCTCCGCAGTATTTT. This gives the protein CASSQEGPSPQYF.

The rearrangement joins TRBV4-1 to TRBJ2-5, with 7 bases aligning to TRBD2. The CDR3 contains 15 residues. V was clipped by 0 bases and J by 5 bases; unmatched bases: 6. Germline loops: CDR1 MGHRA, CDR2 YSYEKL. The CDR3 loop reads CASSQERYGGETQYF. Here the CDR3 DNA reads TGCGCCAGCAGCCAAGAACGGTACGGGGGGGAGACCCAGTACTTC.

The chain has TRBV19 and TRBJ1-3, with D tentatively TRBD1 (5 bases). The V end lost 4 bases, the J end lost 11 bases, and 18 bases lay between the germline ends. The CDR3 is 14 amino acids. Germline loops: CDR1 LNHDA, CDR2 SQIVND (reference sequence). In nucleotides, the CDR3 is TGTGCCAGTAGTACGACCCCCTTTGGGGACGCCATATATTTT. Its protein product is CASSTTPFGDAIYF.

The gene calls are TRBV11-1 and TRBJ1-2; D call uncertain. The germline V gene has CDR1 SGHAT and CDR2 FQDESV (reference sequence). V lost 0 bases and J lost 7, with 12 bases in between. The CDR3 has 14 amino acids. The CDR3 is CASSLAPDVVGYTF. CDR3 sequence (DNA): TGTGCCAGCAGCTTAGCGCCTGACGTGGTTGGCTACACCTTC.

The CDR3 spells CASSLDSVYYEQYF. DNA for the CDR3: TGTGCCAGCAGCTTAGACAGCGTCTACTACGAGCAGTACTTC. This chain links TRBV11-2 with TRBJ2-5; D gene unclear. The DNA end favors TRBJ2-7, so the J call may be wrong. CDR1 and CDR2 from the germline V gene are SGHAT and FQNNGV. The CDR3 contains 14 residues.

The J gene is TRBJ1-2, the V gene TRBV29-1; 7 bases agree with TRBD1. In germline, CDR1 is SQVTM, CDR2 ANQGSEA. V shed 2 bases, J shed 6 bases, and the junction held 6 bases outside the gene matches. This CDR3 region has 13 residues. CDR3 in amino acids: CSVETGALNGYTF. CDR3 DNA sequence: TGCAGCGTTGAAACAGGGGCATTGAATGGCTACACCTTC.